This T cell receptor (beta chain) was identified during a study of T cell clonality in common variable immunodeficiency. Study observations and caveats: Reportedly, TCR beta sequences from common variable immunodeficiency showed fewer deletions and N-nucleotide insertions. CVID patient heterogeneity limited repertoire-clinical complication correlations.

Most patients and controls had Caucasian heritage. This clone was detected ten times or more. What it binds is not known. The CDR3 end is not reached by the read, which stops 3 residues before it; the germline J gene fills it in. The germline gives CDR1 ENHRY, CDR2 SYGVKD. CDR3 length equals 14 residues. The junction had 4 bases not matched to a gene; V was cut back by 6 bases and J by 8 bases. CVID and control samples used equivalent genomic DNA input. The method was immunoSEQ multiplex PCR; TCRdb's version includes in-frame clones alone and lacks a portion of them. The repertoire consists of about 28,000 clones, none detected only once.

What was sequenced was peripheral blood mononuclear cells. The origin of this receptor is a human donor with common variable immunodeficiency. V and J are TRBV10-3 and TRBJ1-6; TRBD1 agrees at 10 bases. The DNA read from the CDR3 is TGTGCCATCAGGCGACAGGGGGCGGATTCACCC. Its protein product is CAIRRQGADSP. The CDR3 in full is CAIRRQGADSPLHF.